The source of this T cell receptor (beta chain) is a study of blood T cells in healthy people across ages. The second PCR ran roughly 6 to 11 cycles with a sample-barcoded 5' primer and J-beta primers. A template-switch adaptor containing 12 random nucleotides labeled each cDNA molecule. TCRdb re-derived calls from the 5' RACE reads in MiXCR, one entry per CDR3 protein. The sample shows some 890,000 distinct CDR3 sequences, 25% to 30% of them seen only once. These data were also reused for a study on T cells of mothers and their children. Per that paper: A few healthy Caucasian mothers gave samples, and so did their six children. Thymic selection, a shaping force on TCR recombination output, acts similarly in related and unrelated pairs. Compared with unrelated pairs, related mother-child pairs had slightly higher, non-significant overlap.

The TCR originated in a woman aged 35 to 49 in good health. The sequencing input was blood.

CDR3: CASSPNPNSYNEQFF. The CDR3 DNA follows: TGTGCCAGCAGCCCTAACCCGAACTCCTACAATGAGCAGTTCTTC. The chain is built from TRBV7-2 and TRBJ2-1; D gene ambiguous. The V end was cut by 5 bases, the J end by 0 bases, with 11 bases between. Germline V gene lookup returns CDR1 SGHTA and CDR2 FQGNSA. The CDR3 sequence is 15 residues long.